The TCR beta chain under discussion was sequenced for a study of T cell changes during pregnancy in multiple sclerosis. TCRdb's table, derived via immunoSEQ multiplex PCR, lists solely in-frame clones and lacks some. The table has about 61,000 clones, about nine tenths seen once; the top ten hold approximately 1%. Germline V CDR1 and CDR2: LNHDA, SQIVND (reference sequence). V was trimmed by 4 bases and J by 2 bases, leaving 11 bases between them. The CDR3 length is 14 residues. V and J are TRBV19 and TRBJ1-1, with a weak D call TRBD1 (6 bases). The sequencing used peripheral blood, collected in the first trimester of pregnancy. This TCR was sampled from a female donor in good health, enrolled as a control in a pregnancy study. CDR3 bases: TGTGCCAGTAGTACGGGACACCCAAACACTGAAGCTTTCTTT. Translating gives CASSTGHPNTEAFF.